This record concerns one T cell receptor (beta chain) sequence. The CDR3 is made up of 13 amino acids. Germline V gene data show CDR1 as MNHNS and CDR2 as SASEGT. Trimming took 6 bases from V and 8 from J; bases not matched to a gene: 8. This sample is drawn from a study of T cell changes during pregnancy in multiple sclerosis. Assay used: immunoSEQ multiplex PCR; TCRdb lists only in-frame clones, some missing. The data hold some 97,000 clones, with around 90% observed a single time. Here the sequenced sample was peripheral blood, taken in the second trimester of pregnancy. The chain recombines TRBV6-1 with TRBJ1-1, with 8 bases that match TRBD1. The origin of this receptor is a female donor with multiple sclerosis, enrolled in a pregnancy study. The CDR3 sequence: CASRLPTGVEAFF. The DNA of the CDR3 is TGTGCCAGCAGACTACCGACAGGGGTAGAAGCTTTCTTT.